These 10 T cell receptor beta chains share one sample of origin, sequenced in a study of blood T cells in healthy people across ages. Combining a sample-barcoded 5' primer with a J-beta primer mix, a second PCR ran for 7 to 11 cycles. TCRdb reprocessed the 5' RACE reads with MiXCR, giving one entry per CDR3 protein. The table lists about 1.8 million distinct CDR3 sequences, about 50% of them singletons, with less than 2.5% in the top ten. Sequenced sample: blood. Receptors were obtained from a woman aged 40 to 49 in good health.

This chain joins TRBV2 and TRBJ2-5; TRBD2 matches at 7 bases. The V gene end was trimmed by 3 bases and the J gene end by 5 bases; junction bases not matched to a gene: 9. This CDR3 region has 15 residues. Germline V gives CDR1 SNHLY, CDR2 FYNNEI. This chain's CDR3 is CASSDLAAAGETQYF. CDR3 coding DNA: TGTGCCAGCAGTGACCTAGCGGCGGCCGGCGAGACCCAGTACTTC.

The rearrangement uses TRBV29-1 and TRBJ1-5; possible D gene TRBD1, 5 bases. The CDR3 extends over 14 amino acids. CDR1 and CDR2 from the germline V gene are SQVTM and ANQGSEA. Deletions cut 4 bases from V and 4 bases from J, with 14 bases between. The CDR3 bases are TGCAGCGTTGTGGGTTCGGGGGGGAATCAGCCCCAGCATTTT. Its translation: CSVVGSGGNQPQHF.

There are a few counts of this clonotype. The chain recombines TRBV20-1 with TRBJ1-2; D might be TRBD1 (6 bases). Trimming pared 6 bases from V and 8 bases from J, leaving 19 bases between. The CDR3 extends over 13 amino acids. Germline loops: CDR1 DFQATT, CDR2 SNEGSKA (reference sequence). The CDR3 coding sequence is TGCAGTGCCCCTGTTGGGGGGCTGAAAGGCTACACCTTC. Translating gives CSAPVGGLKGYTF.

The V call is TRBV2, the J call TRBJ2-4; a possible D gene is TRBD2 (5 bases). The end of the DNA is better explained by TRBJ2-7, so the J call may be wrong. Germline CDR1 is SNHLY and CDR2 is FYNNEI. This CDR3 comprises 12 residues. CDR3 amino acids: CAGSGSNYEQYF. Written as DNA, the CDR3 is TGTGCCGGATCGGGGAGTAATTACGAGCAGTACTTC.

This chain connects TRBV7-9 to TRBJ1-4, with D hard to call. CDR1 and CDR2 (germline): SEHNR, FQNEAQ (reference sequence). The CDR3 is 15 residues long. With 5 bases removed from V and 1 base from J, the gap between germline ends came to 11 bases. This CDR3 reads CASSGPGGTNEKLFF. In DNA form, the CDR3 reads TGTGCCAGCAGCGGCCCGGGCGGAACTAATGAAAAACTGTTTTTT. Full variable domain (missing parts from reference TRBV7-9 and TRBJ1-4): DTGVSQNPRHKITKRGQNVTFRCDPISEHNRLYWYRQTLGQGPEFLTYFQNEAQLEKSRLLSDRFSAERPKGSFSTLEIQRTEQGDSAMYLCASSGPGGTNEKLFFGSGTQLSVL.

This rearrangement joins TRBV20-1 to TRBJ2-3, with D possibly TRBD2 on 7 matching bases. The CDR3 has 15 residues. Between the trimmed V and J ends, which lost 7 bases and 5 bases, there was a span of 22 bases. The germline CDR1 and CDR2 sequences are DFQATT and SNEGSKA (reference sequence). The CDR3 region is CSGARGAGLIDTQYF. As DNA, the CDR3 is TGCAGTGGAGCTCGGGGGGCAGGGCTAATAGATACGCAGTATTTT.

This rearrangement joins TRBV6-5 to TRBJ2-4; D remains unclear. The DNA end lines up better with TRBJ2-7; the J call may be wrong. Germline lookup yields CDR1 MNHEY and CDR2 SVGAGI. CDR3 length: 13 residues. The CDR3 bases are TGTGCCAGCAGTTACCTGGAGAGGAACGAGCAGTACTTC. It encodes CASSYLERNEQYF.

The chain employs TRBV27 and TRBJ1-2; TRBD1 is a possible D gene (5 bases). This CDR3 has 13 amino acids. The germline gives CDR1 MNHEY, CDR2 SMNVEV (reference sequence). V was clipped by 5 bases and J by 7 bases, with 14 bases between them. This CDR3 reads CASSDPGLRGYTF. The CDR3 nucleotides are TGTGCCAGCAGTGACCCGGGACTTCGTGGCTACACCTTC.

The chain employs TRBV20-1 and TRBJ1-6; weak D call: TRBD1 (5 bases). The V gene's germline CDR1 is DFQATT and CDR2 SNEGSKA (reference sequence). Between the trimmed V and J ends, which lost 2 bases and 10 bases, there was a span of 15 bases. The CDR3 length is 14 residues. The CDR3 here is CSARSARVGSPLHF. CDR3 coding DNA: TGCAGTGCTAGATCCGCCAGGGTGGGATCACCCCTCCACTTT.

The CDR3 region is CASSDPSTGDNEKLFF. The CDR3, as DNA: TGCGCCAGCAGTGACCCTTCGACAGGGGATAATGAAAAACTGTTTTTT. This chain uses TRBV10-2 with TRBJ1-4, with 8 bases matching TRBD1. The germline CDR1 and CDR2 sequences are WSHSY and SAAADI. J was trimmed by 4 bases and V by 3 bases; bases with no gene match: 7. This CDR3 spans 16 amino acids.